These T cell receptor beta chains were read from a single sample in a study of spatial heterogeneity in lung cancer. TCRdb passed the 5' RACE reads through MiXCR, listing each CDR3 protein once. There are some 37,000 distinct CDR3 sequences in the sample; around 7.5% occur only once, and 28% lies in the top ten. The sample consisted of PBMCs, taken at surgery. The receptor source for this set is a male donor with early-stage non-small cell lung cancer. Each CDR3 is given without its conserved first and last residue. Each record gives: V gene, D gene, CDR3 protein. D genes are given only for firm matches.

TRBV5-5,.,ASSHYGNNEKLF
TRBV7-8,.,ASSPSPSIAGELF
TRBV10-3,.,AISESGGWDYGYT
TRBV30,.,AWSVDVNTEAF
TRBV6-2/TRBV6-3,TRBD2,ASRLAGVKDTQY
TRBV29-1,.,SVEQGPKNIQY
TRBV30,.,AWRAHYEQY
TRBV6-2/TRBV6-3,TRBD1,ASSPDRGASTDTQY
TRBV5-5,.,ASSPAVGYGYT
TRBV20-1,.,SAKGGDEQF
TRBV29-1,.,SAGVGVGRETQY
TRBV20-1,.,SAQTPGELF
TRBV18,.,ASSPRRGEGTEAF
TRBV29-1,.,SVSGQGLMNTEAF
TRBV18,TRBD2,ASSPGLAVNTDTQY
TRBV4-3,.,ASSQDRRTSTRSSYNEQF
TRBV6-5,.,ASSPWGVLTGELF
TRBV20-1,.,SARDLDSPYEAF
TRBV6-6,TRBD2,ASSGAGGRTDTQY
TRBV7-9,TRBD1,ASIHRGSTEAF
TRBV5-4,.,ASSDTPTVMAF
TRBV12-3/TRBV12-4,TRBD1,ASSLQGGNSPLH
TRBV7-2,TRBD2,ASNNLSGGINEQF
TRBV7-3,.,ASSFGGVAEGEQF
TRBV11-2,.,ASSLRTSRVTYNEQF
TRBV10-3,.,AISLQGTSYNSPLH
TRBV4-3,.,ASSQDSTGTYGYT
TRBV9,.,ASSVAGRNEQF
TRBV7-2,TRBD2,ASSLVPSGGSTDTQY
TRBV12-3/TRBV12-4,TRBD1,ASSAGTGGQETQY
TRBV7-9,.,ASSLTGSNQPQH
TRBV6-6,TRBD1,ASIPPHLRQGNTGELF
TRBV5-1,TRBD1,ASTPGDRGYNEQF
TRBV20-1,TRBD1,SARDLGQGGHQPQH
TRBV6-2/TRBV6-3,.,ASSDSSLYGYT
TRBV7-9,.,ASSPHRRQGNSPLH
TRBV7-3,.,ASSPRPNTAIDEQF
TRBV12-3/TRBV12-4,TRBD2,ASSPGLAGAQETQY
TRBV2,.,ASSENGSREQY
TRBV12-3/TRBV12-4,.,ASRNTDGSYNEQF
TRBV6-5,.,ASSLLAVGRAPEAF
TRBV6-5,TRBD1,ASSYSRTGGSYGYT
TRBV19,TRBD2,ASSTGLAGGPWDIQY
TRBV29-1,.,SVGGWAGNYNEQF
TRBV5-1,.,ASSLLDEQF
TRBV2,.,ASSDPFYEQF
TRBV6-6,.,ASSYRTGELF